The rows below give T cell receptor beta chains drawn from one sample of a study of T cell responses to AZD1222 COVID-19 vaccine. This table comes from immunoSEQ multiplex PCR, and its TCRdb copy is limited to in-frame clones, with some not included. This table has 45,000 to 65,000 clones, 80% to 90% appearing once. The starting material was peripheral blood, obtained on day 0 of AZD1222 vaccination. The source of these receptors is an adult in good health. The CDR3 runs from the conserved cysteine through the conserved F or W. D genes are given only for firm matches. Part of the rows lack a size; the others show once, few, many or a class for expanded clones.

TRBV24-1	11	TRBJ2-3	.	.	CATSVTDTQYF	TGTGCCACCAGTGTCACAGATACGCAGTATTTT
TRBV3-1/TRBV3-2	14	TRBJ1-1	.	TRBD1	CASSLQGANTEAFF	TGTGCCAGCAGCTTACAGGGGGCGAACACTGAAGCTTTCTTT
TRBV4-1	16	TRBJ1-4	.	.	CASSQVPTPRSEKLFF	TGCGCCAGCAGCCAAGTGCCCACCCCTAGAAGTGAAAAACTGTTTTTT
TRBV24-1	15	TRBJ1-1	.	.	CATSDSQGRGTEAFF	TGTGCCACCAGTGACTCACAGGGACGGGGCACTGAAGCTTTCTTT
TRBV6-1	16	TRBJ1-3	.	.	CASSETGKKAGNTIYF	TGTGCCAGCAGTGAAACAGGGAAGAAGGCGGGAAACACCATATATTTT
TRBV5-6	16	TRBJ1-5	few	.	CASSLRGATRGQPQHF	TGTGCCAGCAGCTTGCGGGGGGCCACCCGAGGACAGCCCCAGCATTTT
TRBV30	13	TRBJ1-2	.	TRBD1	CAWSWTGRYGYTF	TGTGCCTGGAGCTGGACAGGCCGCTATGGCTACACCTTC
TRBV9	14	TRBJ1-1	.	.	CASSAWGGNTEAFF	TGTGCCAGCAGCGCCTGGGGGGGGAACACTGAAGCTTTCTTT
TRBV3-1/TRBV3-2	14	TRBJ2-2	few	.	CASSQGGRNGELFF	TGTGCCAGCAGCCAAGGGGGTAGGAACGGGGAGCTGTTTTTT
TRBV3-1/TRBV3-2	16	TRBJ1-1	.	TRBD1	CASSRDRGLSNTEAFF	TGTGCCAGCAGCCGTGACAGGGGGCTCTCTAACACTGAAGCTTTCTTT
TRBV19	15	TRBJ1-4	.	TRBD1	CASSSGTVHNEKLFF	TGTGCCAGTAGTTCCGGGACAGTACATAATGAAAAACTGTTTTTT
TRBV2	14	TRBJ2-5	.	TRBD2	CASNPTSGKETQYF	TGTGCCAGCAACCCGACTAGCGGGAAAGAGACCCAGTACTTC
TRBV5-1	14	TRBJ1-4	.	.	CASSPGATNEKLFF	TGCGCCAGCAGCCCAGGGGCAACTAATGAAAAACTGTTTTTT
TRBV9	17	TRBJ1-1	.	TRBD1	CASSSRQGAIRSTEAFF	TGTGCCAGCAGCTCCCGACAGGGGGCGATCCGATCGACTGAAGCTTTCTTT
TRBV6-2/TRBV6-3	11	TRBJ2-7	.	.	CASSQIGEQYF	TGTGCCAGCAGCCAAATAGGGGAGCAGTACTTC
TRBV11-2	14	TRBJ1-6	.	.	CASSLQPSNSPLHF	TGTGCCAGCAGCTTGCAACCATCAAATTCACCCCTCCACTTT
TRBV3-1/TRBV3-2	18	TRBJ2-1	.	.	CASSQVAGRFAGLGEQFF	TGTGCCAGCAGCCAAGTGGCGGGACGTTTTGCAGGGCTGGGTGAGCAGTTCTTC
TRBV27	15	TRBJ2-5	once	TRBD2	CASSLGLAGVETQYF	TGTGCCAGCAGTTTGGGACTAGCGGGAGTAGAGACCCAGTACTTC
TRBV30	13	TRBJ2-3	.	.	CAWSVGLTDTQYF	TGTGCCTGGAGTGTCGGACTCACAGATACGCAGTATTTT
TRBV19	16	TRBJ2-2	.	.	CASSIEYLKNTGELFF	TGTGCCAGTAGTATAGAATACCTAAAGAACACCGGGGAGCTGTTTTTT
TRBV14	13	TRBJ2-7	.	TRBD2	CASSQSGGLEQYF	TGTGCCAGCAGCCAAAGCGGGGGGCTCGAGCAGTACTTC
TRBV2	13	TRBJ2-6	.	.	CASSGVGANVLTF	TGTGCCAGCAGTGGGGTGGGGGCCAACGTCCTGACTTTC
TRBV19	13	TRBJ1-2	.	TRBD1	CASSISRGYGYTF	TGTGCCAGTAGTATAAGCAGGGGGTATGGCTACACCTTC
TRBV6-5	15	TRBJ1-3	.	.	CASSFTGNAGNTIYF	TGTGCCAGCAGTTTTACAGGGAATGCTGGAAACACCATATATTTT
TRBV27	13	TRBJ2-5	.	.	CASSSWYQETQYF	TGTGCCAGCAGTTCTTGGTACCAAGAGACCCAGTACTTC
TRBV6-5	16	TRBJ1-6	once	.	CASSYATSFYNSPLHF	TGTGCCAGCAGTTACGCGACAAGTTTCTATAATTCACCCCTCCACTTT
TRBV9	17	TRBJ2-1	.	.	CASSVERASLPYNEQFF	TGTGCCAGCAGCGTAGAAAGGGCTTCTTTGCCCTACAATGAGCAGTTCTTC
TRBV10-3	14	TRBJ1-1	.	.	CAISAGLTNTEAFF	TGTGCCATCAGTGCGGGACTAACGAACACTGAAGCTTTCTTT
TRBV10-3	15	TRBJ1-1	.	.	CAISDPGQSNTEAFF	TGTGCCATCAGTGACCCGGGGCAGTCGAACACTGAAGCTTTCTTT
TRBV19	13	TRBJ2-7	.	.	CASSPDNSYEQYF	TGTGCCAGTAGCCCGGACAACTCCTACGAGCAGTACTTC
TRBV7-9	13	TRBJ2-1	.	.	CASSFLELGEQFF	TGTGCCAGCAGCTTTCTGGAGTTGGGAGAGCAGTTCTTC
TRBV24-1	14	TRBJ2-3	.	TRBD2	CATGSTAGVNTQYF	TGTGCCACCGGAAGTACAGCGGGAGTGAATACGCAGTATTTT
TRBV27	14	TRBJ1-5	once	.	CASSLRESNQPQHF	TGTGCCAGCAGTTTAAGGGAGAGCAATCAGCCCCAGCATTTT
TRBV29-1	14	TRBJ2-3	.	.	CSVEEGGRTDTQYF	TGCAGCGTTGAAGAGGGTGGGCGAACAGATACGCAGTATTTT
TRBV4-1	16	TRBJ2-7	.	TRBD1	CASSQKTGADPYEQYF	TGCGCCAGCAGCCAAAAAACAGGGGCCGATCCCTACGAGCAGTACTTC
TRBV5-6	16	TRBJ2-3	.	.	CASSLVPTSSTDTQYF	TGTGCCAGCAGCTTAGTCCCAACCTCTAGCACAGATACGCAGTATTTT
TRBV3-1/TRBV3-2	14	TRBJ1-4	.	.	CASSQNTRGEKLFF	TGTGCCAGCAGCCAAAATACTCGGGGTGAAAAACTGTTTTTT
TRBV24-1	17	TRBJ2-7	.	.	CATSDYSESSGTGEQYF	TGTGCCACCAGTGATTATAGTGAGTCTAGCGGGACAGGCGAGCAGTACTTC
TRBV7-2	13	TRBJ1-1	.	.	CASSSVPQGEAFF	TGTGCCAGCAGCTCCGTCCCCCAGGGTGAAGCTTTCTTT
TRBV2	15	TRBJ1-2	.	TRBD1	CASRKDRSLNYGYTF	TGTGCCAGCAGAAAGGACAGGAGCTTAAACTATGGCTACACCTTC
TRBV19	13	TRBJ1-4	.	.	CASHPGRDEKLFF	TGTGCCAGTCACCCCGGGCGCGATGAAAAACTGTTTTTT
TRBV6-5	13	TRBJ2-5	.	TRBD1	CASSSTGQETQYF	TGTGCCAGCAGTTCGACAGGGCAAGAGACCCAGTACTTC
TRBV7-9	17	TRBJ1-3	.	TRBD1	CASSLARQGLSGNTIYF	TGTGCCAGCAGCTTGGCTAGACAGGGGCTCTCTGGAAACACCATATATTTT
TRBV5-1	16	TRBJ1-6	.	TRBD1	CASSSRTGQGDSPLHF	TGCGCCAGCAGCTCCCGAACTGGACAGGGGGATTCACCCCTCCACTTT
TRBV19	19	TRBJ2-6	.	.	CASRASVAGGSSGANVLTF	TGTGCCAGTAGGGCTAGCGTAGCAGGTGGTAGCTCTGGGGCCAACGTCCTGACTTTC
TRBV6-2/TRBV6-3	16	TRBJ2-7	.	TRBD1	CASSSRAGTGGHEQYF	TGTGCCAGCAGTTCTAGAGCCGGGACAGGGGGCCACGAGCAGTACTTC